The next 9 T cell receptor beta chains were all read from a single sample in a study of CD8+ T cells in alopecia areata. Treatment meaning: oral pan-JAK inhibitor, 5-10 mg twice daily. Sequencing relied on a cDNA template that was reverse transcribed from extracted RNA. The data were produced by immunoSEQ multiplex PCR, yet TCRdb's version contains in-frame clones alone and is incomplete. The sample gives fewer than 110,000 clones, 84% of which show up once; roughly 23% is in the top ten. The specimen was CD8+ T cells sorted from blood, collected at week 24, from a patient treated with tofacitinib. These TCRs come from a human donor with alopecia areata.

The rearrangement uses TRBV11-3 and TRBJ2-5; TRBD2 matches at 11 bases. In germline, CDR1 is SGHNT, CDR2 YENEEA. CDR3 length: 14 amino acids. V lost 3 bases to trimming and J lost 5 bases; unmatched junction nucleotides: 2. CDR3 in DNA: TGTGCCAGCAGCTTCGGACTAGCGGGCGAGACCCAGTACTTC. Residues: CASSFGLAGETQYF.

The rearrangement joins TRBV29-1 to TRBJ2-1; D perhaps matches TRBD2 (6 bases). With 6 bases removed from V and 8 bases from J, the gap between germline ends came to 11 bases. The CDR3 length is 11 residues. Germline V gene sequence: CDR1 SQVTM, CDR2 ANQGSEA. CDR3 loop: CSVDGGYEQFF. The CDR3 nucleotides are TGCAGCGTCGACGGGGGATATGAGCAGTTCTTC.

The chain couples TRBV2 to TRBJ1-5, with D maybe TRBD1 (5 bases). The CDR3 is made up of 11 amino acids. In germline, CDR1 is SNHLY, CDR2 FYNNEI. The V gene lost 0 bases and the J gene lost 12 bases, with 6 bases spanning the gap. CDR3 region: CASSEAQGQHF. The CDR3 coding sequence is TGTGCCAGCAGTGAAGCTCAGGGCCAGCATTTT.

This chain links TRBV7-6 with TRBJ2-1; 9 bases fit TRBD2. The CDR3 is 17 residues long. CDR1 SGHVS and CDR2 FNYEAQ come from the germline V gene. Losses at the gene ends were 3 bases for V and 0 bases for J; bases not matched to a gene: 6. The CDR3 sequence is CASSFSSGASSYNEQFF. CDR3 DNA sequence: TGTGCCAGCAGCTTTTCTAGCGGGGCGAGCTCCTACAATGAGCAGTTCTTC. The full variable domain, in which reference TRBV7-6 and TRBJ2-1 provide the parts outside the CDR3, is GAGVSQSPRYKVTKRGQDVALRCDPISGHVSLYWYRQALGQGPEFLTYFNYEAQQDKSGLPNDRFSAERPEGSISTLTIQRTEQRDSAMYRCASSFSSGASSYNEQFFGPGTRLTVL.

The J gene is TRBJ2-1, the V gene TRBV5-1, with 8 positions matching TRBD1. Germline lookup yields CDR1 SGHRS and CDR2 YFSETQ. The CDR3 has 14 residues. The J segment lost 5 bases and the V segment lost 0 bases, leaving 1 base of the junction unmatched. CDR3 amino acids: CASSLGQGNNEQFF. The CDR3 DNA reads as TGCGCCAGCAGCTTGGGACAGGGGAACAATGAGCAGTTCTTC.

The genes are TRBV6-5 and TRBJ2-1; TRBD1 aligns across 7 bases. Germline V gives CDR1 MNHEY, CDR2 SVGAGI. V lost 6 bases, J lost 6 bases, and 5 bases stayed unmatched. The CDR3 spans 13 residues. CDR3 amino acids: CASRTDRVNEQFF. The CDR3 DNA reads TGTGCCAGCAGGACCGACAGGGTCAATGAGCAGTTCTTC.

The genes are TRBV11-3 and TRBJ1-6, with TRBD1 matching 7 bases. Germline V lookup: CDR1 SGHNT, CDR2 YENEEA. The CDR3 extends over 15 amino acids. J lost 10 bases, V lost 5 bases, and 11 bases had no gene match. The CDR3, as DNA: TGTGCCAGCAGCCCCTCCACGCTGACAGGGTCACCCCTCCACTTT. Protein sequence: CASSPSTLTGSPLHF.

This chain links TRBV7-9 with TRBJ1-2; D gene unclear. CDR1 is SEHNR, CDR2 FQNEAQ, per germline (reference sequence). The CDR3 has 14 residues. Trimming left V 1 base short and J 5 bases short, with 11 bases between. DNA for the CDR3: TGTGCCAGCAGCTTAGAGGGATTAACTTATGGCTACACCTTC. Residues: CASSLEGLTYGYTF.

This chain uses TRBV7-8 with TRBJ2-7, with D perhaps matching TRBD1 or TRBD2 (6 bases each). The CDR3 contains 13 residues. The germline V gene has CDR1 SGHVS and CDR2 FQNEAQ. Trimming left V 3 bases short and J 6 bases short, with 12 bases between. CDR3 loop: CASSLGGPGEQYF. CDR3 DNA: TGTGCCAGCAGCTTGGGGGGCCCCGGCGAGCAGTACTTC.